Listed here are 28 T cell receptor beta chains from one sample, sequenced in a study of graft-versus-host responses after intestinal transplantation. No antigen has been identified for these receptors. This table comes from immunoSEQ multiplex PCR, and its TCRdb copy is limited to in-frame clones, with some not included. This repertoire shows 90,000 to 150,000 clones, 90% to 95% found once; its top ten account for around 0.12%. The specimen comprised unstimulated CD4+ T cells sorted from spleen or lymph node cells, sampled before intestinal transplant. These receptors all come from a human donor who received an intestinal transplant.

This clone was detected only once. J is TRBJ1-2 and V is TRBV13, with 8 positions matching TRBD1. CDR1 and CDR2 (germline): PRHDT, FYEKMQ (reference sequence). Trimming at V came to 1 base and at J to 2 bases, leaving 12 bases not matched to a gene. The CDR3 is 18 amino acids. CDR3 nucleotide sequence: TGTGCCAGCAGCTTAGACCTCGTTGAGACAGGGGAGAACTATGGCTACACCTTC. Amino acid sequence: CASSLDLVETGENYGYTF. Based on the CDR3 plus reference TRBV13 and TRBJ1-2, the full variable domain is AAGVIQSPRHLIKEKRETATLKCYPIPRHDTVYWYQQGPGQDPQFLISFYEKMQSDKGSIPDRFSAQQFSDYHSELNMSSLELGDSALYFCASSLDLVETGENYGYTFGSGTRLTVV.

The chain uses TRBV9 and TRBJ2-5, with TRBD2 matching over 8 bases. Germline V gene data show CDR1 as SGDLS and CDR2 as YYNGEE. Trimming at V came to 0 bases and at J to 2 bases, leaving 9 bases not matched to a gene. The CDR3 extends over 17 amino acids. CDR3 sequence reads: CASSVAVSGSGQETQYF. The CDR3 coding sequence is TGTGCCAGCAGCGTAGCCGTCAGCGGGAGTGGGCAAGAGACCCAGTACTTC.

The chain employs TRBV6-1 and TRBJ2-7; perhaps TRBD2 as D (6 bases). The V end lost 7 bases, the J end lost 3 bases, and 13 bases lay between the germline ends. The CDR3 contains 13 residues. CDR1 MNHNS and CDR2 SASEGT come from the germline V gene. The CDR3 DNA sequence: TGTGCCAGCATCGAAGGCGGGATCTACGAGCAGTACTTC. Its protein product is CASIEGGIYEQYF.

The sample holds one count of this clone. The chain has TRBV18 and TRBJ1-2, with 11 bases that match TRBD1. Unmatched junction bases numbered 11, after V lost 6 bases and J lost 8 bases. Germline values: CDR1 KGHSH, CDR2 LQKENI. The CDR3 loop spans 15 amino acids. CDR3 sequence: CASSRTGGALQGYTF. The CDR3 region has the DNA TGTGCCAGCTCTCGGACAGGGGGCGCCCTGCAGGGCTACACCTTC.

The genes are TRBV30 and TRBJ2-2, with a possible D match to TRBD2 (6 bases). The germline V gene encodes CDR1 GTSNPN and CDR2 SVGIG (reference sequence). V was pared by 8 bases and J by 5 bases, with 15 bases between. This CDR3 is built from 13 residues. The CDR3 sequence: CAGGLRQTGELFF. In nucleotides, the CDR3 is TGTGCCGGGGGGTTACGACAGACCGGGGAGCTGTTTTTT.

The chain carries TRBV7-2 and TRBJ1-2; D is perhaps TRBD1 (5 bases). Trimming removed 4 bases at V and 8 bases at J, with 23 bases between. The CDR3 has 16 residues. CDR1 and CDR2 (germline): SGHTA, FQGNSA. This CDR3 reads CASSSPWGRSILGYTF. As DNA, the CDR3 is TGTGCCAGCAGCTCCCCCTGGGGCAGGTCTATATTAGGCTACACCTTC.

The gene calls are TRBV6-5 and TRBJ2-7; D possibly corresponds to TRBD2 (5 bases). There are 15 residues in the CDR3. Germline CDR1 is MNHEY and CDR2 is SVGAGI. The V gene lost 0 bases and the J gene lost 1 base, with 10 bases spanning the gap. The chain's CDR3 is CASSYSSGESYEQYF. CDR3 nucleotides: TGTGCCAGCAGTTACTCGAGCGGCGAATCCTACGAGCAGTACTTC.

The genes are TRBV6-4 and TRBJ1-4; D is uncertain. The V gene lost 8 bases and the J gene lost 0 bases, with 10 bases spanning the gap. This CDR3 region has 14 residues. In germline, CDR1 is MRHNA, CDR2 SNTAGT. The CDR3 region is CASCRIATNEKLFF. In DNA, the CDR3 is TGTGCCAGCTGCCGAATTGCAACTAATGAAAAACTGTTTTTT.

The chain is built from TRBV7-3 and TRBJ2-2; no reliable D call. The ends were cut back, 5 bases at V and 4 bases at J, with 11 bases in the middle. Germline V CDR1 and CDR2: SGHTA, FQGTGA. The CDR3 spans 14 residues. CDR3 sequence: CASSPTSGTGELFF. The CDR3 nucleotides read TGTGCCAGCAGCCCTACGAGTGGCACCGGGGAGCTGTTTTTT.

The V call is TRBV29-1, the J call TRBJ2-7; D call uncertain. This CDR3 is built from 12 residues. The germline V gene has CDR1 SQVTM and CDR2 ANQGSEA. The V end was cut by 7 bases, the J end by 3 bases, with 13 bases between. As DNA, the CDR3 is TGCAGCGCCGCGACGGAGAGCTACGAGCAGTACTTC. Amino acids: CSAATESYEQYF.

This chain uses TRBV6-1 with TRBJ1-4, with 7 bases that match TRBD1. With 5 bases clipped from V and 8 bases from J, the junction kept 8 bases outside the gene matches. Germline loops: CDR1 MNHNS, CDR2 SASEGT. The CDR3 totals 14 residues. The DNA for the CDR3 is TGTGCCAGCAGTACGACAGGGAGTAAAGAAAAACTGTTTTTT. This encodes CASSTTGSKEKLFF.

The CDR3: CASSFIAGGVAGTDTQYF. In nucleotides, the CDR3 is TGCGCCAGCAGCTTTATAGCGGGAGGGGTGGCTGGCACAGATACGCAGTATTTT. J is TRBJ2-3 and V is TRBV5-1; 11 bases are a match to TRBD2. The CDR3 length is 18 residues. The germline CDR1 and CDR2 sequences are SGHRS and YFSETQ. The V segment lost 2 bases and the J segment 1 base; nucleotides outside the gene matches: 9.

The genes are TRBV6-4 and TRBJ2-1; D not certain. CDR1 and CDR2 (germline): MRHNA, SNTAGT. CDR3 length: 15 residues. V was shortened by 5 bases and J by 1 base, with 12 bases between the two germline ends. The CDR3 bases are TGTGCCAGCAGTCCCCGTTTGCAGTCCTACAATGAGCAGTTCTTC. This encodes CASSPRLQSYNEQFF.

This clone was seen once. The chain has TRBV6-5 and TRBJ1-1; no clear D gene. The CDR3 covers 12 residues. V lost 6 bases, J lost 7 bases, and 12 bases lay in between. Germline CDR1 is MNHEY and CDR2 is SVGAGI. CDR3 region: CASRPPGNEAFF. For the CDR3, the DNA is TGTGCCAGCAGGCCCCCAGGAAATGAAGCTTTCTTT.

The rearrangement links TRBV11-2 to TRBJ1-3; 8 bases align to TRBD1. Germline lookup yields CDR1 SGHAT and CDR2 FQNNGV. Trimming removed 2 bases from V and 6 bases from J; junction bases left unmatched: 6. The CDR3 has 15 amino acids. CDR3 sequence: CASSLRPGGLNTIYF. CDR3 DNA sequence: TGTGCCAGCAGCTTAAGGCCAGGGGGCCTAAACACCATATATTTT.

A word on this clone: The junction departs from germline at one end; a sequencing error may be responsible. The same CDR3 is also encoded by other DNA sequences in this sample. The rearrangement joins TRBV11-2 to TRBJ1-1; D is unresolved. This CDR3 contains 15 residues. Germline CDR1 SGHAT, CDR2 FQNNGV. The CDR3 DNA follows: TGTGCCAGCAGCTTAGTCTCTCTGGTAAGCACTGAGGCTTTCTTT. Its protein is CASSLVSLVSTEAFF. The complete variable domain, with remaining parts taken from reference TRBV11-2 and TRBJ1-1, reads EAGVAQSPRYKIIEKRQSVAFWCNPISGHATLYWYQQILGQGPKLLIQFQNNGVVDDSQLPKDRFSAERLKGVDSTLKIQPAKLEDSAVYLCASSLVSLVSTEAFFGQGTRLTVV.

V and J are TRBV9 and TRBJ2-3; possible D gene TRBD2, 5 bases. Germline CDR1 is SGDLS and CDR2 is YYNGEE. CDR3 length: 15 amino acids. Trimming removed 7 bases at V and 0 bases at J, with 15 bases between. CDR3: CASAWGTGSTDTQYF. CDR3 nucleotides: TGTGCCAGCGCTTGGGGAACGGGAAGCACAGATACGCAGTATTTT. The full variable domain, in which reference TRBV9 and TRBJ2-3 provide the parts outside the CDR3, is DSGVTQTPKHLITATGQRVTLRCSPRSGDLSVYWYQQSLDQGLQFLIQYYNGEERAKGNILERFSAQQFPDLHSELNLSSLELGDSALYFCASAWGTGSTDTQYFGPGTRLTVL.

The DNA of the CDR3 is TGTGCCACCAGCAGAGATCGAGATAGGACCTACGAGCAGTACTTC. Translated, it gives CATSRDRDRTYEQYF. V gene TRBV15 combines with J gene TRBJ2-7; D uncertain. Trimming pared 0 bases from V and 2 bases from J, leaving 11 bases between. The V gene's germline CDR1 is LNHNV and CDR2 YYDKDF (reference sequence). This CDR3 has 15 amino acids.

This clone was picked up one time. DNA for the CDR3: TGTGCCAGCAGTAAACGTGAAGGAGCGAGGACTAACTATGGCTACACCTTC. As protein: CASSKREGARTNYGYTF. The chain recombines TRBV27 with TRBJ1-2; D gene ambiguous. CDR1 is MNHEY, CDR2 SMNVEV, per germline (reference sequence). Trimming pared 5 bases from V and 0 bases from J, leaving 19 bases between. This CDR3 region has 17 residues.

The V call is TRBV27, the J call TRBJ2-5; 8 bases align to TRBD2. Germline V CDR1 and CDR2: MNHEY, SMNVEV (reference sequence). The CDR3 sequence is 14 residues long. The trim removed 3 bases at V and 5 bases at J, leaving 5 bases unmatched. This chain's CDR3 is CASSLASGSETQYF. The CDR3 DNA reads TGTGCCAGCAGTTTGGCCAGCGGGAGCGAGACCCAGTACTTC.

This chain joins TRBV4-1 and TRBJ2-6; perhaps D is TRBD1 or TRBD2 (7 bases each). CDR3 size: 19 residues. V was trimmed by 1 base and J by 5 bases, leaving 21 bases between them. The V gene's germline CDR1 is MGHRA and CDR2 YSYEKL. The CDR3 protein is CASSQGGGTAPLRANVLTF. The CDR3, as DNA: TGCGCCAGCAGCCAAGGGGGGGGGACAGCCCCTCTTCGGGCCAACGTCCTGACTTTC.

This chain connects TRBV27 to TRBJ1-5; D call uncertain. The V gene's germline CDR1 is MNHEY and CDR2 SMNVEV (reference sequence). V was pared by 0 bases and J by 0 bases, with 6 bases between. The CDR3 sequence is 15 residues long. In DNA form, the CDR3 reads TGTGCCAGCAGTTTATCAGTGGATAGCAATCAGCCCCAGCATTTT. It encodes CASSLSVDSNQPQHF.

This clone was recorded a few times. The V call is TRBV7-2, the J call TRBJ2-1; 8 nucleotides line up with TRBD2. CDR1 and CDR2 (germline): SGHTA, FQGNSA. The length of the CDR3 is 15 residues. The junction had 6 bases not matched to a gene; V was cut back by 1 base and J by 7 bases. The CDR3 coding sequence is TGTGCCAGCAGCTTAGTTAGCGGGGTGGTGAATGAGCAGTTCTTC. Translation gives CASSLVSGVVNEQFF.

The chain has TRBV29-1 and TRBJ1-3, with a weak D call TRBD1 (5 bases). V was trimmed by 6 bases and J by 0 bases, leaving 9 bases between them. Germline V gene data show CDR1 as SQVTM and CDR2 as ANQGSEA. This CDR3 region has 13 residues. The CDR3 sequence is CSVSQDSGNTIYF. For the CDR3, the DNA is TGCAGCGTGTCACAGGACTCTGGAAACACCATATATTTT.

The V call is TRBV7-9, the J call TRBJ2-1; D is uncertain. The V and J ends lost 7 bases and 4 bases respectively, with 14 bases between them. Germline V gene sequence: CDR1 SEHNR, CDR2 FQNEAQ (reference sequence). The CDR3 has 14 amino acids. CDR3 sequence: CASTKTGEYNEQFF. CDR3 bases: TGTGCCAGCACCAAAACTGGGGAATACAATGAGCAGTTCTTC. The complete variable domain, with remaining parts taken from reference TRBV7-9 and TRBJ2-1, reads DTGVSQNPRHKITKRGQNVTFRCDPISEHNRLYWYRQTLGQGPEFLTYFQNEAQLEKSRLLSDRFSAERPKGSFSTLEIQRTEQGDSAMYLCASTKTGEYNEQFFGPGTRLTVL.

The chain links TRBV7-3 to TRBJ2-3, with D unresolved. The CDR3 sequence is 13 residues long. CDR1 SGHTA and CDR2 FQGTGA come from the germline V gene. Trimming removed 2 bases from V and 6 bases from J, with 9 bases in between. The CDR3 DNA reads TGTGCCAGCAGCTTAGCGGCTCGGGATACGCAGTATTTT. As protein: CASSLAARDTQYF. The whole variable domain, remainder taken from reference TRBV7-3 and TRBJ2-3, is GAGVSQTPSNKVTEKGKYVELRCDPISGHTALYWYRQSLGQGPEFLIYFQGTGAADDSGLPNDRFFAVRPEGSVSTLKIQRTERGDSAVYLCASSLAARDTQYFGPGTRLTVL.

The CDR3 DNA follows: TGTGCCTGGAATCCGCAGGGGGCGAATGGCTACACCTTC. As protein: CAWNPQGANGYTF. The V call is TRBV30, the J call TRBJ1-2; 8 positions agree with TRBD1. Germline trimming cut 4 bases from V and 6 bases from J; bases unmatched to any gene: 7. There are 13 residues in the CDR3. Per germline, CDR1 GTSNPN and CDR2 SVGIG (reference sequence).

The rearrangement uses TRBV30 and TRBJ2-5; 9 bases are a match to TRBD1. Germline CDR1 reads GTSNPN; CDR2 reads SVGIG (reference sequence). This CDR3 has 17 residues. Trimming at V came to 5 bases and at J to 1 base, leaving 14 bases not matched to a gene. The CDR3 protein is CAWQTGGTGLLQETQYF. The CDR3 nucleotides read TGTGCCTGGCAGACAGGCGGGACAGGGCTCCTCCAAGAGACCCAGTACTTC.